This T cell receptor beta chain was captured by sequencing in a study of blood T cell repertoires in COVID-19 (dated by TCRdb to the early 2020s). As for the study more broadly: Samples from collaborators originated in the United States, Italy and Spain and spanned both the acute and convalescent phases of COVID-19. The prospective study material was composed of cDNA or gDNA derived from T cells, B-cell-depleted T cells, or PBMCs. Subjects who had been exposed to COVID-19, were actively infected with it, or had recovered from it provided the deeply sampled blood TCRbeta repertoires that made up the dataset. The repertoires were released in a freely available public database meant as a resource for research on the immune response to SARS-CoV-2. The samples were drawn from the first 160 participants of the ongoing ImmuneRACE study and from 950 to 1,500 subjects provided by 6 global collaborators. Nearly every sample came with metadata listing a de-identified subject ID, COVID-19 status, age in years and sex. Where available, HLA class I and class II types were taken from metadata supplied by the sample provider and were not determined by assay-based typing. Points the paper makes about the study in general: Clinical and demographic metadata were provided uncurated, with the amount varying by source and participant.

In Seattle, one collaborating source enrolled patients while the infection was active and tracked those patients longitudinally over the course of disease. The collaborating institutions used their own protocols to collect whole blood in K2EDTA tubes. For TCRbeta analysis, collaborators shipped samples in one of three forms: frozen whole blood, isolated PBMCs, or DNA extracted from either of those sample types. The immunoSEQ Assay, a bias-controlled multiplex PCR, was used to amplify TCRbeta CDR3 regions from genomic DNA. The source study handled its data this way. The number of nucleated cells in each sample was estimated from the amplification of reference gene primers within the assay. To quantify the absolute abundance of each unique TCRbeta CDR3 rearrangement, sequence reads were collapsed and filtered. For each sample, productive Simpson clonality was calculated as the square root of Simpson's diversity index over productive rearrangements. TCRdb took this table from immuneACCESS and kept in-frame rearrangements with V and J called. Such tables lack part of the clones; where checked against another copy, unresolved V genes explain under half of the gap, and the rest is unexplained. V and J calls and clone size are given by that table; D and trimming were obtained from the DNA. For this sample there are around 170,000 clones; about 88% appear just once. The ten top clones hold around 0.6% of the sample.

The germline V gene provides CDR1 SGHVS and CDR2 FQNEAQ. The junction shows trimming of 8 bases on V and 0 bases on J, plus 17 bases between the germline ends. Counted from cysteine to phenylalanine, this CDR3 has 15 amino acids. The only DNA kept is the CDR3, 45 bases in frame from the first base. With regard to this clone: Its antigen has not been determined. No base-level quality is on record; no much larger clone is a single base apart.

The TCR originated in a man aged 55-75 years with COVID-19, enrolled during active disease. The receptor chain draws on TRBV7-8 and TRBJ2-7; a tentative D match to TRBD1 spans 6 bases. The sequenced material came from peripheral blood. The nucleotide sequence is TGTGCCAGCCATAAAGAGGGGGACCCCTCCTACGAGCAGTACTTC. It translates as CASHKEGDPSYEQYF.